The 15 T cell receptor beta chains reported below all come from one sample, sequenced in a study of T cell responses to AZD1222 COVID-19 vaccine. TCRdb's table, derived via immunoSEQ multiplex PCR, lists solely in-frame clones and lacks some. The profile shows 65,000 to 85,000 clones, approximately 89% of them singletons. The starting material was peripheral blood, obtained 28 days after the second dose of the MenACWY control vaccine. The receptor source for this set is an adult who received the MenACWY meningococcal vaccine as a control.

The J gene is TRBJ1-2, the V gene TRBV4-1; D is undetermined. The CDR3 length is 12 residues. CDR1 and CDR2 (germline): MGHRA, YSYEKL. Trimming removed 2 bases from V and 8 bases from J, with 9 bases in between. The CDR3 spells CASSQIGLGYTF. CDR3 nucleotides: TGCGCCAGCAGCCAAATAGGACTGGGCTACACCTTC.

The DNA for the CDR3 is TGTGCCAGCAGTCGAAACGGGGGAACTGAAGCTTTCTTT. Protein product: CASSRNGGTEAFF. This chain links TRBV28 with TRBJ1-1, with D possibly matching TRBD1 (5 bases). Trimming removed 5 bases from V and 5 bases from J, with 12 bases in between. The germline gives CDR1 MDHEN, CDR2 SYDVKM. This CDR3 has 13 residues.

The chain is built from TRBV4-3 and TRBJ1-2; possible D gene TRBD1, 5 bases. This CDR3 is 15 amino acids long. The germline V gene encodes CDR1 LGHNA and CDR2 YSLEER. The ends were cut back, 0 bases at V and 6 bases at J, with 14 bases in the middle. CDR3 in DNA: TGCGCCAGCAGCCAAGAAGCCAGGGAGAGCGATGGCTACACCTTC. Translating gives CASSQEARESDGYTF.

The chain employs TRBV3-1 (or the pseudogene TRBV3-2) and TRBJ2-5; 8 bases align to TRBD2. The CDR3 covers 16 residues. The germline V gene encodes CDR1 LGHDT and CDR2 YNNKEL (reference sequence). V was clipped by 3 bases and J by 4 bases; unmatched bases: 10. In DNA form, the CDR3 reads TGTGCCAGCAGCCAGAATTCGGGGGGGTTGTTAGAGACCCAGTACTTC. This encodes CASSQNSGGLLETQYF.

This chain joins TRBV4-3 and TRBJ2-1; D unresolved. The germline gives CDR1 LGHNA, CDR2 YSLEER. There are 13 residues in the CDR3. V was cut by 5 bases and J by 7 bases, with 12 bases left in between. CDR3 protein: CASSLGSRNEQFF. DNA of the CDR3: TGCGCCAGCAGCTTGGGTTCGCGGAATGAGCAGTTCTTC.

The chain couples TRBV2 to TRBJ1-6, with D uncertain. The CDR3 consists of 15 residues. V dropped 5 bases and J dropped 0 bases, with 8 bases sitting between them. Germline V lookup: CDR1 SNHLY, CDR2 FYNNEI. Here the CDR3 reads CASSQDRSYNSPLHF. The CDR3 DNA is TGTGCCAGCAGTCAGGACCGCTCCTATAATTCACCCCTCCACTTT.

This chain uses TRBV10-3 with TRBJ2-7; D might be TRBD2 (6 bases). The germline CDR1 and CDR2 sequences are ENHRY and SYGVKD. Trimming removed 7 bases from V and 0 bases from J, with 13 bases in between. CDR3 length: 14 amino acids. The CDR3 loop is CAINSAGSSYEQYF. The DNA of the CDR3 is TGTGCCATCAATAGTGCGGGGAGCTCCTACGAGCAGTACTTC.

The chain uses TRBV6-5 and TRBJ1-5; weak D call: TRBD1 (6 bases). Between the trimmed V and J ends, which lost 5 bases and 7 bases, there was a span of 15 bases. The CDR3 loop spans 14 amino acids. CDR1 MNHEY and CDR2 SVGAGI come from the germline V gene. This chain's CDR3 is CASSQQGSGQPQHF. CDR3 nucleotide sequence: TGTGCCAGCAGTCAACAGGGAAGCGGCCAGCCCCAGCATTTT.

The CDR3 DNA reads TGTGCCAGCAGCCGTCAACTAGCGGGGATTTCCTACGAGCAGTACTTC. Translation: CASSRQLAGISYEQYF. This sequence joins TRBV3-1 (or the pseudogene TRBV3-2) and TRBJ2-7; 10 nucleotides match TRBD2. Germline CDR1 reads LGHDT; CDR2 reads YNNKEL (reference sequence). J gave up 1 base and V 4 bases, and 7 bases lay outside the gene matches. CDR3 size: 16 residues.

This clone was seen a handful of times. This sequence joins TRBV7-2 and TRBJ1-6; 9 bases align to TRBD1. The CDR3 runs to 14 residues. V gave up 6 bases and J gave up 11 bases; unmatched junction bases: 8. The germline CDR1 and CDR2 sequences are SGHTA and FQGNSA. DNA of the CDR3: TGTGCCAGCAGATCAGGACAGGGGCGGGCACCCCTCCACTTT. It is translated as CASRSGQGRAPLHF.

The J gene is TRBJ2-1, the V gene TRBV28; 8 nucleotides match TRBD2. Trimming at V came to 6 bases and at J to 4 bases, leaving 8 bases not matched to a gene. Germline assignment: CDR1 MDHEN and CDR2 SYDVKM. The CDR3 is 15 residues long. DNA of the CDR3: TGTGCCAGCAGGCCTCCGGGACTAGTTTACAATGAGCAGTTCTTC. Translation gives CASRPPGLVYNEQFF.

This rearrangement joins TRBV5-1 to TRBJ2-7, with D tentatively TRBD2 (5 bases). Between the trimmed V and J ends, which lost 4 bases and 3 bases, there was a span of 11 bases. The germline gives CDR1 SGHRS, CDR2 YFSETQ. This CDR3 is 13 amino acids long. CDR3 coding DNA: TGCGCCAGCAGCCAGGACGGGAACTACGAGCAGTACTTC. This encodes CASSQDGNYEQYF. Variable domain in full (rest from reference TRBV5-1 and TRBJ2-7): KAGVTQTPRYLIKTRGQQVTLSCSPISGHRSVSWYQQTPGQGLQFLFEYFSETQRNKGNFPGRFSGRQFSNSRSEMNVSTLELGDSALYLCASSQDGNYEQYFGPGTRLTVT.

This clone was seen a handful of times. V usage is TRBV19 and J usage is TRBJ2-3; D gene ambiguous. V lost 1 base, J lost 0 bases, and 5 bases lay in between. Germline CDR1 is LNHDA and CDR2 is SQIVND (reference sequence). The CDR3 covers 14 residues. CDR3 sequence reads: CASSIATSTDTQYF. The DNA for the CDR3 is TGTGCCAGTAGTATAGCGACTAGCACAGATACGCAGTATTTT.

The chain links TRBV27 to TRBJ2-5, with TRBD2 matching 8 bases. This CDR3 has 16 amino acids. V was pared by 6 bases and J by 2 bases, with 11 bases of the junction left unmatched. Germline lookup yields CDR1 MNHEY and CDR2 SMNVEV (reference sequence). In DNA, the CDR3 is TGTGCCAGCAGACCCTGGACTAGCTCTTCTCAAGAGACCCAGTACTTC. Its translation is CASRPWTSSSQETQYF.

The gene calls are TRBV3-1 (or the pseudogene TRBV3-2) and TRBJ2-5; D remains ambiguous. CDR1 is LGHDT and CDR2 is YNNKEL in the germline V gene (reference sequence). CDR3 length equals 14 residues. The ends were cut back, 4 bases at V and 3 bases at J, with 12 bases in the middle. CDR3 loop: CASSRRLVEETQYF. CDR3 DNA sequence: TGTGCCAGCAGCCGACGGCTAGTCGAAGAGACCCAGTACTTC.